These 11 T cell receptor beta chains were all obtained from the same sample, sequenced in a study of blood T cell repertoires in COVID-19. TCRdb's copy holds only in-frame clones and misses some; the assay was immunoSEQ multiplex PCR. The profile shows approximately 290,000 clones, more than 85% of them singletons. The sequencing sample was made of peripheral blood. These receptors originate from a woman aged 25 to 39 with COVID-19, enrolled during active disease.

The V call is TRBV4-2, the J call TRBJ2-5; D is perhaps TRBD2 (5 bases). CDR3 size: 13 residues. Germline V gene sequence: CDR1 LGHNA, CDR2 YNFKEQ. V was pared by 4 bases and J by 1 base, with 7 bases between. DNA of the CDR3: TGTGCCAGCAGCCTTGGACTCCAAGAGACCCAGTACTTC. It encodes CASSLGLQETQYF.

CDR3 loop: CASSLDRGNNYGYTF. Written as DNA, the CDR3 is TGTGCCAGCAGCTTAGACAGGGGGAATAACTATGGCTACACCTTC. The chain couples TRBV13 to TRBJ1-2, with TRBD1 matching 8 bases. Germline lookup yields CDR1 PRHDT and CDR2 FYEKMQ (reference sequence). There are 15 residues in the CDR3. J lost 1 base, V lost 1 base, and 2 bases had no gene match.

This rearrangement joins TRBV4-2 to TRBJ2-4; TRBD2 matches at 11 bases. The V segment lost 3 bases and the J segment 6 bases; nucleotides outside the gene matches: 1. Germline CDR1 is LGHNA and CDR2 is YNFKEQ. The length of the CDR3 is 14 residues. The CDR3 sequence is CASSHGLAGNIQYF. CDR3 DNA: TGTGCCAGCAGCCACGGACTAGCGGGAAACATTCAGTACTTC.

The chain joins TRBV12-3 or TRBV12-4 to TRBJ1-5; no clear D gene. The CDR3 runs 13 residues. V shed 2 bases and J shed 3 bases, with 5 bases lying between them. The chain's CDR3 is CASSLTFNQPQHF. In DNA form, the CDR3 reads TGTGCCAGCAGTTTAACATTCAATCAGCCCCAGCATTTT.

This clone was observed a single time. The chain carries TRBV7-2 and TRBJ1-1; TRBD1 might be the D (5 bases). CDR1 is SGHTA and CDR2 is FQGNSA in the germline V gene. The ends were cut back, 3 bases at V and 1 base at J, with 6 bases in the middle. The CDR3 runs 13 residues. The CDR3 DNA reads TGTGCCAGCAGCTTCAGGGAGAACACTGAAGCTTTCTTT. It yields the protein CASSFRENTEAFF.

This rearrangement joins TRBV6-5 to TRBJ1-2, with 7 positions matching TRBD1. This CDR3 has 15 residues. J gave up 4 bases and V 0 bases, and 5 bases lay outside the gene matches. The germline V gene encodes CDR1 MNHEY and CDR2 SVGAGI. Written as DNA, the CDR3 is TGTGCCAGCAGTTACTCGAAGGGACAGATCTATGGCTACACCTTC. It codes for CASSYSKGQIYGYTF.

The rearrangement uses TRBV5-6 and TRBJ2-7; D is uncertain. CDR1 and CDR2 from the germline V gene are SGHDT and YYEEEE. The CDR3 sequence is 11 residues long. Deletions cut 0 bases from V and 6 bases from J, with 4 bases between. The CDR3 nucleotides read TGTGCCAGCAGCTTGGCTCGCGAGCAGTACTTC. Residues: CASSLAREQYF. Looking up the rest from reference TRBV5-6 and TRBJ2-7 gives the full variable domain: DAGVTQSPTHLIKTRGQQVTLRCSPKSGHDTVSWYQQALGQGPQFIFQYYEEEERQRGNFPDRFSGHQFPNYSSELNVNALLLGDSALYLCASSLAREQYFGPGTRLTVT.

The rearrangement joins TRBV19 to TRBJ2-6, with 13 bases aligning to TRBD2. The germline gives CDR1 LNHDA, CDR2 SQIVND (reference sequence). The CDR3 is 19 amino acids. Trimming at V came to 5 bases and at J to 4 bases, leaving 11 bases not matched to a gene. The CDR3 coding sequence is TGTGCCAGTAGTCTCTTCGGACTAGCGGGAGAGGCCGGGGCCAACGTCCTGACTTTC. As protein: CASSLFGLAGEAGANVLTF. The whole variable domain, filled in from reference TRBV19 and TRBJ2-6, reads DGGITQSPKYLFRKEGQNVTLSCEQNLNHDAMYWYRQDPGQGLRLIYYSQIVNDFQKGDIAEGYSVSREKKESFPLTVTSAQKNPTAFYLCASSLFGLAGEAGANVLTFGAGSRLTVL.

The chain employs TRBV5-4 and TRBJ2-2, with TRBD1 matching 7 bases. Germline loops: CDR1 SGHNT, CDR2 YYREEE (reference sequence). V trimming: 4 bases; J trimming: 1 base; junction bases outside the gene matches: 19. This CDR3 contains 20 residues. For the CDR3, the DNA is TGTGCCAGCAGCGGCCACAGGGGCCCTGGCGGATTGGGGAACACCGGGGAGCTGTTTTTT. Translation: CASSGHRGPGGLGNTGELFF.

The rearrangement uses TRBV6-5 and TRBJ2-1; D is perhaps TRBD2 (6 bases). The CDR3 has 13 amino acids. V gave up 2 bases and J gave up 6 bases, with 8 bases separating them. Germline assignment: CDR1 MNHEY and CDR2 SVGAGI. The CDR3 spells CASSYGTANEQFF. DNA for the CDR3: TGTGCCAGCAGTTACGGGACTGCCAATGAGCAGTTCTTC.

Turning to this clone: The same CDR3 arises from other DNA sequences in this sample as well. The genes are TRBV19 and TRBJ2-7, with TRBD2 matching 13 bases. Germline CDR1 and CDR2: LNHDA and SQIVND (reference sequence). The CDR3 is 14 amino acids. V shed 4 bases, J shed 3 bases, and the junction held 0 bases outside the gene matches. The CDR3: CASSRTSGSYEQYF. CDR3 nucleotide sequence: TGTGCCAGTAGTAGGACTAGCGGGAGCTACGAGCAGTACTTC.